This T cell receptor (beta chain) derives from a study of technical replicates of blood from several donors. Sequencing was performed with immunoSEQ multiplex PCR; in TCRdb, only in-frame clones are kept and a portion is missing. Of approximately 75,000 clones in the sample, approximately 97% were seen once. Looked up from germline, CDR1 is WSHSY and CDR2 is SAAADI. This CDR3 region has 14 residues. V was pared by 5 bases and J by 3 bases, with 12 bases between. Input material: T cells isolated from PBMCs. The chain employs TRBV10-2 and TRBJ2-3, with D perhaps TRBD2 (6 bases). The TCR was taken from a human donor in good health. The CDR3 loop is CASSLIAATDTQYF. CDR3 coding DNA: TGCGCCAGCAGTTTAATAGCGGCAACAGATACGCAGTATTTT.